The 17 T cell receptor beta chains listed next were all sequenced from one sample in a study of shared T cell receptors in the human thymus. Clones were sequenced by immunoSEQ multiplex PCR, and TCRdb holds only the in-frame ones, with some missing. The sample lists 640,000 or so clones, around 87% occurring once. The same data also contributed to another study, on human thymus T cells.

The sequenced sample consisted of thymocytes. All receptors derive from a boy under two years old with a congenital heart defect.

This chain connects TRBV12-5 to TRBJ2-7, with 9 bases lining up with TRBD1. CDR3 length: 17 residues. Trimming took 0 bases from V and 3 from J; bases not matched to a gene: 9. Germline V CDR1 and CDR2: LGHNT, FRNRAP. As DNA, the CDR3 is TGTGCTAGTGGTTTGGTATCGGGACAGGGCGAAAACTACGAGCAGTACTTC. Translation gives CASGLVSGQGENYEQYF.

CDR3: CASSPGERGNTEAFF. CDR3 coding DNA: TGTGCCAGCAGCCCCGGAGAGCGAGGCAACACTGAAGCTTTCTTT. This chain uses TRBV5-8 with TRBJ1-1; D unclear. V was shortened by 4 bases and J by 2 bases, with 15 bases between the two germline ends. Germline V gene sequence: CDR1 SGHTS, CDR2 YDEGEE. This CDR3 comprises 15 residues.

The gene calls are TRBV7-6 and TRBJ2-1; no firm D call. The CDR3 runs 14 residues. Germline CDR1 is SGHVS and CDR2 is FNYEAQ. Trimming took 1 base from V and 5 from J, leaving 9 bases between them. The CDR3 loop is CASSLGHADNEQFF. Written as DNA, the CDR3 is TGTGCCAGCAGCTTAGGGCATGCCGACAATGAGCAGTTCTTC.

The chain recombines TRBV30 with TRBJ2-3, with 12 bases fitting TRBD2. Germline CDR1 GTSNPN, CDR2 SVGIG (reference sequence). CDR3 length equals 17 residues. The junction had 13 bases not matched to a gene; V was cut back by 3 bases and J by 6 bases. The CDR3 DNA is TGTGCCTGGAGGCGGTCGACGGCTAGCGGGAGGGCGGATACGCAGTATTTT. It translates to CAWRRSTASGRADTQYF.

Of note for this clone: Germline and junction disagree at one end, which may indicate a read error. This sample also contains other DNA sequences that code for the same CDR3. This CDR3 reads CASSPGTVSTDTQYF. The CDR3, as DNA: TGTGCTAGCAGCCCGGGGACAGTTAGCACAGATACGCAGTATTTT. The J gene is TRBJ2-3, the V gene TRBV7-7; 7 nucleotides match TRBD1. The germline V gene encodes CDR1 SSHAT and CDR2 FNYEAQ (reference sequence). This CDR3 is built from 15 residues.

The rearrangement uses TRBV9 and TRBJ2-2; tentatively, D is TRBD2 (6 bases). With 7 bases removed from V and 4 bases from J, the gap between germline ends came to 11 bases. The CDR3 has 13 amino acids. The germline V gene encodes CDR1 SGDLS and CDR2 YYNGEE. The chain's CDR3 is CASVRGITGELFF. DNA for the CDR3: TGTGCCAGCGTCCGGGGGATCACCGGGGAGCTGTTTTTT.

The V call is TRBV5-4, the J call TRBJ1-2, with 7 positions matching TRBD1. J was trimmed by 6 bases and V by 4 bases; bases with no gene match: 12. There are 15 residues in the CDR3. CDR1 SGHNT and CDR2 YYREEE come from the germline V gene (reference sequence). For the CDR3, the DNA is TGTGCCAGCAGCAGAACGCACAGGGGTCCCAATGGCTACACCTTC. Its translation: CASSRTHRGPNGYTF.

This chain links TRBV30 with TRBJ1-1; maybe TRBD1 (5 bases). V gave up 3 bases and J gave up 0 bases, with 35 bases separating them. The CDR3 runs 22 residues. The germline V gene has CDR1 GTSNPN and CDR2 SVGIG (reference sequence). The CDR3 coding sequence is TGTGCCTGGAGGAAACTCACGCAGGGTGAGCACAACCATGAGTCCATGAACACTGAAGCTTTCTTT. Its protein is CAWRKLTQGEHNHESMNTEAFF.

To note about this clone: Other DNA sequences from this sample encode an identical CDR3 as well. This chain joins TRBV30 and TRBJ2-2; D remains unclear. This CDR3 spans 11 amino acids. Trimming removed 5 bases from V and 2 bases from J, with 3 bases in between. The germline V gene encodes CDR1 GTSNPN and CDR2 SVGIG (reference sequence). In DNA, the CDR3 is TGTGCCTGGTTAAACACCGGGGAGCTGTTTTTT. As protein: CAWLNTGELFF.

The rearrangement joins TRBV11-2 to TRBJ2-3; 11 bases agree with TRBD2. This CDR3 is 16 amino acids long. Germline CDR1 is SGHAT and CDR2 is FQNNGV. V gave up 1 base and J gave up 8 bases; unmatched junction bases: 8. The CDR3 nucleotides are TGTGCCAGCAGCTTAGGTCTAGCGGGGGGATCGGGTACGCAGTATTTT. It codes for CASSLGLAGGSGTQYF.

The chain is built from TRBV5-1 and TRBJ2-7; D ambiguous. There are 17 residues in the CDR3. Trimming stripped 1 base from V and 1 base from J, with 18 bases between. Germline V gene data show CDR1 as SGHRS and CDR2 as YFSETQ. The DNA of the CDR3 is TGCGCCAGCAGCTTGAAGCGTTCGGCAGCAAATTCCTACGAGCAGTACTTC. It codes for CASSLKRSAANSYEQYF.

The genes are TRBV28 and TRBJ2-3; D unclear. V was clipped by 4 bases and J by 2 bases, with 19 bases between them. Germline V lookup: CDR1 MDHEN, CDR2 SYDVKM. CDR3 length: 17 residues. CDR3 sequence: CASSSLETRGDTDTQYF. CDR3 in DNA: TGTGCCAGCAGTTCACTGGAAACCCGCGGAGACACAGATACGCAGTATTTT.

The chain couples TRBV4-3 to TRBJ2-5; 8 bases fit TRBD2. Germline assignment: CDR1 LGHNA and CDR2 YSLEER. J gave up 5 bases and V 0 bases, and 14 bases lay outside the gene matches. The CDR3 spans 18 residues. The CDR3 loop is CASSQDRGVGLVSETQYF. In DNA form, the CDR3 reads TGCGCCAGCAGCCAAGATAGGGGGGTGGGACTAGTCTCTGAGACCCAGTACTTC.

CDR3 nucleotides: TGCAGTGCCCTAGCACGGGGCGAGCAGTACTTC. Translated: CSALARGEQYF. The chain uses TRBV20-1 and TRBJ2-7; possibly TRBD2 for D (5 bases). The CDR3 consists of 11 residues. Germline V gene data show CDR1 as DFQATT and CDR2 as SNEGSKA (reference sequence). Between the trimmed V and J ends, which lost 6 bases and 6 bases, there was a span of 12 bases.

The V and J genes are TRBV5-1 and TRBJ2-2, with TRBD2 matching over 8 bases. CDR3 length: 16 amino acids. CDR1 SGHRS and CDR2 YFSETQ come from the germline V gene. With V trimmed by 1 base and J by 5 bases, 7 bases remained unmatched. The CDR3 region is CASSLYEAGVTGELFF. CDR3 DNA sequence: TGCGCCAGCAGCTTGTATGAAGCGGGAGTAACCGGGGAGCTGTTTTTT.

V is TRBV30 and J is TRBJ1-2; 8 nucleotides align to TRBD1. Germline trimming cut 1 base from V and 4 bases from J; bases unmatched to any gene: 11. Germline V lookup: CDR1 GTSNPN, CDR2 SVGIG (reference sequence). The CDR3 runs to 16 residues. The CDR3 region has the DNA TGTGCCTGGAGTGAGCGGAGACAGGGGAAACTCTATGGCTACACCTTC. Its protein product is CAWSERRQGKLYGYTF.

The rearrangement uses TRBV28 and TRBJ2-1; 14 bases align to TRBD2. The CDR3 contains 18 residues. The V gene's germline CDR1 is MDHEN and CDR2 SYDVKM. The J segment lost 5 bases and the V segment lost 5 bases, leaving 11 bases of the junction unmatched. CDR3 in amino acids: CASSPRPGLAGENNEQFF. The CDR3, as DNA: TGTGCCAGCAGTCCTAGACCGGGACTAGCGGGGGAGAACAATGAGCAGTTCTTC.